What follows is one TCR beta chain and its context. No antigen is known for it. One junction end disagrees with the germline gene, perhaps due to a read error. This entry belongs to a study of shared clonotypes between healthy human individuals. General observations from the study: Deeper or shallower sequencing was expected to change how clonotypes are shared among donors.

This CDR3 contains 16 residues. Germline lookup yields CDR1 SQVTM and CDR2 ANQGSEA. Donors, healthy HIV-negative adults, lacked recent acute infections or vaccinations. Genomic DNA of each subset was evenly split across several immunoSEQ plates. The sequenced material, unsorted PBMC DNA, was run on ten immunoSEQ deep assay plates. Assay used: immunoSEQ multiplex PCR; TCRdb lists only in-frame clones, some missing. In the table there are approximately 460,000 clones, 70% to 80% of which are singletons. This chain joins TRBV29-1 and TRBJ1-2; 11 nucleotides match TRBD1. The source is a middle-aged woman in good health. Some clones in this sample may be carry-over from other donors' samples. The sample comprised PBMCs. The CDR3 DNA reads TGCAGCGTGGAAGTCACACGGACAGGGGGCGCGAATGGCTACACCTTC. Translating gives CSVEVTRTGGANGYTF.